Following are 23 T cell receptor beta chains from one sample sequenced in a study of cytomegalovirus exposure and HLA in healthy donors. The study ran its PCR with 60 Vbeta and 13 Jbeta primers. TCRdb keeps only in-frame clones here, not all; method: immunoSEQ multiplex PCR. The table includes more than 110,000 clones, around 80% detected once. The specimen sequenced was PBMCs. These TCRs come from a man in his thirties or forties in good health and CMV-seronegative.

The genes are TRBV6-5 and TRBJ1-3; no firm D call. Trimming stripped 3 bases from V and 4 bases from J, with 13 bases between. Germline CDR1 reads MNHEY; CDR2 reads SVGAGI. The CDR3 runs to 15 residues. The CDR3 DNA follows: TGTGCCAGCAGTTATAAATTTGGGAGAGGAAACACCATATATTTT. Translation: CASSYKFGRGNTIYF.

The V gene is TRBV18, the J gene TRBJ2-5; D is uncertain. Germline CDR1 is KGHSH and CDR2 is LQKENI. V dropped 0 bases and J dropped 1 base, with 6 bases sitting between them. The CDR3 runs 14 residues. CDR3: CASSPPSLQETQYF. For the CDR3, the DNA is TGTGCCAGCTCACCACCCAGTCTCCAAGAGACCCAGTACTTC.

The rearrangement uses TRBV7-8 and TRBJ1-2; no clear D gene. The CDR3 is made up of 14 amino acids. The germline gives CDR1 SGHVS, CDR2 FQNEAQ. Trimming stripped 1 base from V and 0 bases from J, with 6 bases between. CDR3 coding DNA: TGTGCCAGCAGCTTAGGCGGAGCTAACTATGGCTACACCTTC. Translating it yields CASSLGGANYGYTF. Together with reference TRBV7-8 and TRBJ1-2, the CDR3 gives the full variable domain: GAGVSQSPRYKVAKRGQDVALRCDPISGHVSLFWYQQALGQGPEFLTYFQNEAQLDKSGLPSDRFFAERPEGSVSTLKIQRTQQEDSAVYLCASSLGGANYGYTFGSGTRLTVV.

In regard to this clone: An end of the junction differs from the germline gene, which may be a read error. The V gene is TRBV5-1, the J gene TRBJ1-2, with 9 positions matching TRBD1. CDR3 length: 14 residues. Germline V gene sequence: CDR1 SGHRS, CDR2 YFSETQ. CDR3: CASSTGTGSHGYPF. The CDR3 bases are TGCGCCAGCAGCACAGGGACAGGGTCTCATGGCTACCCCTTC.

V usage is TRBV7-8 and J usage is TRBJ2-5; a weak D match, TRBD2 (6 bases). The germline CDR1 and CDR2 sequences are SGHVS and FQNEAQ. V was shortened by 2 bases and J by 5 bases, with 15 bases between the two germline ends. The CDR3 covers 15 residues. The CDR3 region has the DNA TGTGCCAGCAGCTTATTCCAGACTAGGGTGGAGACCCAGTACTTC. Translated, it gives CASSLFQTRVETQYF.

The CDR3 region is CASSFPGLEGYTF. For the CDR3, the DNA is TGCGCCAGCAGCTTCCCAGGGCTGGAAGGCTACACCTTC. The V gene is TRBV5-1, the J gene TRBJ1-2; D might be TRBD1 (5 bases). V was pared by 2 bases and J by 8 bases, with 13 bases between. Looked up from germline, CDR1 is SGHRS and CDR2 is YFSETQ. This CDR3 contains 13 residues.

V usage is TRBV29-1 and J usage is TRBJ1-1; D is unclear. CDR1 is SQVTM and CDR2 is ANQGSEA in the germline V gene. The CDR3 extends over 13 amino acids. Between the trimmed V and J ends, which lost 7 bases and 5 bases, there was a span of 17 bases. The CDR3, as DNA: TGCAGCGCCGCGGGCCAGGCGGGGACTGAAGCTTTCTTT. It translates to CSAAGQAGTEAFF.

The chain links TRBV28 to TRBJ2-7, with unresolved D. Germline assignment: CDR1 MDHEN and CDR2 SYDVKM. Deletions cut 5 bases from V and 3 bases from J, with 23 bases between. CDR3 length: 17 residues. The CDR3 spells CASSIPLSRGILYEQYF. For the CDR3, the DNA is TGTGCCAGCAGTATCCCCCTTAGTAGAGGCATCCTCTACGAGCAGTACTTC. The entire variable domain, with the rest obtained from reference TRBV28 and TRBJ2-7, is as follows: DVKVTQSSRYLVKRTGEKVFLECVQDMDHENMFWYRQDPGLGLRLIYFSYDVKMKEKGDIPEGYSVSREKKERFSLILESASTNQTSMYLCASSIPLSRGILYEQYFGPGTRLTVT.

The genes are TRBV28 and TRBJ1-2, with D maybe TRBD1 (6 bases). Germline V gives CDR1 MDHEN, CDR2 SYDVKM. The germline V and J ends were trimmed by 5 bases and 8 bases, with 12 bases remaining between them. CDR3 length: 12 amino acids. This CDR3 is CASSLAGGGYTF. Here the CDR3 DNA reads TGTGCCAGCAGTCTCGCGGGGGGCGGCTACACCTTC.

The gene calls are TRBV14 and TRBJ1-5; D is ambiguous. V lost 1 base and J 7 bases, leaving 14 bases between the germline ends. Germline V gives CDR1 SGHDN, CDR2 FVKESK. This CDR3 is 15 amino acids long. The CDR3 region is CASSQGGGLGQPQHF. CDR3 nucleotide sequence: TGTGCCAGCAGCCAAGGTGGAGGGCTTGGACAGCCCCAGCATTTT.

The rearrangement links TRBV27 to TRBJ1-1; D not certain. Germline V gives CDR1 MNHEY, CDR2 SMNVEV (reference sequence). V was cut by 4 bases and J by 5 bases, with 14 bases left in between. CDR3 size: 14 residues. CDR3 region: CASSSILAGTEAFF. The CDR3 DNA sequence: TGTGCCAGCAGTTCTATCCTAGCGGGAACTGAAGCTTTCTTT.

The rearrangement links TRBV6-5 to TRBJ2-1, with 14 bases identical to TRBD2. With 10 bases clipped from V and 13 bases from J, the junction kept 9 bases outside the gene matches. The V gene's germline CDR1 is MNHEY and CDR2 SVGAGI. The length of the CDR3 is 13 residues. This chain's CDR3 is CATHQTSGRGQFF. As DNA, the CDR3 is TGTGCCACCCACCAGACTAGCGGGAGGGGACAGTTCTTC.

The V and J genes are TRBV18 and TRBJ2-7; D gene uncertain. Germline CDR1 and CDR2: KGHSH and LQKENI. The CDR3 is 14 amino acids. Trimming cost V 4 bases and J 2 bases, with 12 bases left between them. Written as DNA, the CDR3 is TGTGCCAGCTCACTCTCTGACATAGCCTACGAGCAGTACTTC. Protein product: CASSLSDIAYEQYF.

This clone was seen once. V is TRBV10-1 and J is TRBJ2-3; TRBD2 matches at 7 bases. This CDR3 spans 13 amino acids. Germline loops: CDR1 WNHNN, CDR2 SYGVQD (reference sequence). V shed 5 bases and J 9 bases; nucleotides not matched to a gene: 8. This chain's CDR3 is CASSPWTSSTQYF. CDR3 bases: TGCGCCAGCAGTCCCTGGACTAGTTCGACGCAGTATTTT.

This clone has a single count. This chain links TRBV4-1 with TRBJ2-2; 9 nucleotides match TRBD1. CDR1 is MGHRA and CDR2 is YSYEKL in the germline V gene. The CDR3 consists of 15 residues. Trimming at V came to 1 base and at J to 7 bases, leaving 4 bases not matched to a gene. This CDR3 reads CASSQVQGAIGELFF. The CDR3 DNA reads TGCGCCAGCAGCCAAGTACAGGGGGCGATCGGGGAGCTGTTTTTT.

This clone has a single count. The genes are TRBV7-9 and TRBJ2-1; 8 bases line up with TRBD2. CDR3 length: 15 residues. Germline CDR1 SEHNR, CDR2 FQNEAQ (reference sequence). J gave up 5 bases and V 3 bases, and 6 bases lay outside the gene matches. The CDR3 DNA follows: TGTGCCAGCAGCTTTGGCGGGGGGTTCAACAATGAGCAGTTCTTC. Translation gives CASSFGGGFNNEQFF. The complete variable domain, with remaining parts taken from reference TRBV7-9 and TRBJ2-1, reads DTGVSQNPRHKITKRGQNVTFRCDPISEHNRLYWYRQTLGQGPEFLTYFQNEAQLEKSRLLSDRFSAERPKGSFSTLEIQRTEQGDSAMYLCASSFGGGFNNEQFFGPGTRLTVL.

This rearrangement joins TRBV19 to TRBJ1-1, with 8 bases that match TRBD1. This CDR3 is 13 amino acids long. The V gene's germline CDR1 is LNHDA and CDR2 SQIVND (reference sequence). With V trimmed by 7 bases and J by 4 bases, 5 bases remained unmatched. The CDR3 DNA follows: TGTGCCAGTAAGATACAGGGGGGCACTGAAGCTTTCTTT. Translating it yields CASKIQGGTEAFF.

This clone has more than one count but fewer than ten. The genes are TRBV5-5 and TRBJ2-2, with no clear D. The CDR3 is 16 residues long. Trimming removed 2 bases at V and 0 bases at J, with 11 bases between. CDR1 SGHKS and CDR2 YYEKEE come from the germline V gene (reference sequence). CDR3 in DNA: TGTGCCAGCAGCTTTGGCACCTCCTCGAACACCGGGGAGCTGTTTTTT. This encodes CASSFGTSSNTGELFF.

The chain couples TRBV9 to TRBJ2-7; TRBD1 might be the D (5 bases). CDR1 is SGDLS, CDR2 YYNGEE, per germline. Trimming took 4 bases from V and 0 from J, leaving 11 bases between them. The CDR3 totals 14 residues. CDR3 protein: CASSPDSYSYEQYF. The CDR3 DNA reads TGTGCCAGCAGCCCAGACAGTTACTCCTACGAGCAGTACTTC.

This chain links TRBV5-1 with TRBJ2-1; 7 bases are shared with TRBD2. Germline V CDR1 and CDR2: SGHRS, YFSETQ. The CDR3 spans 16 residues. V lost 0 bases to trimming and J lost 3 bases; unmatched junction nucleotides: 6. The CDR3 here is CASSLAGGSSYNEQFF. DNA of the CDR3: TGCGCCAGCAGCTTGGCCGGGGGGTCGAGCTACAATGAGCAGTTCTTC.

The rearrangement uses TRBV7-9 and TRBJ2-5; TRBD2 is a possible D gene (6 bases). Germline loops: CDR1 SEHNR, CDR2 FQNEAQ (reference sequence). V shed 1 base and J shed 2 bases, with 8 bases lying between them. The length of the CDR3 is 14 residues. The CDR3 DNA follows: TGTGCCAGCAGCTTAGTTCGGGGGCAAGAGACCCAGTACTTC. Protein: CASSLVRGQETQYF.

The chain joins TRBV5-4 to TRBJ2-5, with TRBD1 matching 9 bases. The germline V gene has CDR1 SGHNT and CDR2 YYREEE (reference sequence). CDR3 length: 16 residues. V trimming: 2 bases; J trimming: 5 bases; junction bases outside the gene matches: 10. In DNA form, the CDR3 reads TGTGCCAGCAGCTTATACAGGGGGCGGGTGACGGAGACCCAGTACTTC. Translating gives CASSLYRGRVTETQYF.

The CDR3 here is CASRFGTSGYEQYF. CDR3 DNA: TGTGCCAGCAGATTCGGGACTAGCGGCTACGAGCAGTACTTC. V usage is TRBV28 and J usage is TRBJ2-7; 11 positions agree with TRBD2. V trimming: 6 bases; J trimming: 3 bases; junction bases outside the gene matches: 4. The CDR3 is 14 amino acids. Germline lookup yields CDR1 MDHEN and CDR2 SYDVKM.